The clone carrying this TCR beta chain occurred many times. The antigen is undetermined. From roughly 0.4 ug of RNA, a library with molecular barcoded alpha/delta and beta/gamma adaptors was made. TCRdb redid the calling of the reads with MiXCR, one entry per CDR3 protein. The table has under 60,000 distinct CDR3 sequences, around 20% seen once. The CDR3 has 15 amino acids. V shed 1 base, J shed 4 bases, and the junction held 5 bases outside the gene matches. Germline-derived CDR1 and CDR2 are SGHRS and YFSETQ. This specimen belongs to a study of read filtering for tumor transcriptome and immune sequencing. Study at large: Mean patient age was roughly 66 years, range about 45 to 85; 17 male, roughly 14 female. RNA-seq yielded only about 80 to 1,400 TCR reads, IR-seq about 3.5 to 10.27 million.

Study-wide findings and caveats: Dropping single-read clonotypes raised IR-seq and RNA-seq shared-clonotype correlation. About 81.9% of IR-seq clonotypes had a single read, yet these held roughly 3.8% of reads.

The chain joins TRBV5-1 to TRBJ2-3; the match to TRBD1 covers 8 bases. The source is a donor at least 40 years old with multiple myeloma. The sample was a population of CD138-negative cells sorted from bone marrow. CDR3 coding DNA: TGCGCCAGCAGCTTGAGGGGACAGGAGTCAGATACGCAGTATTTT. Translation: CASSLRGQESDTQYF. Full variable domain (outside the CDR3, taken from reference TRBV5-1 and TRBJ2-3): KAGVTQTPRYLIKTRGQQVTLSCSPISGHRSVSWYQQTPGQGLQFLFEYFSETQRNKGNFPGRFSGRQFSNSRSEMNVSTLELGDSALYLCASSLRGQESDTQYFGPGTRLTVL.